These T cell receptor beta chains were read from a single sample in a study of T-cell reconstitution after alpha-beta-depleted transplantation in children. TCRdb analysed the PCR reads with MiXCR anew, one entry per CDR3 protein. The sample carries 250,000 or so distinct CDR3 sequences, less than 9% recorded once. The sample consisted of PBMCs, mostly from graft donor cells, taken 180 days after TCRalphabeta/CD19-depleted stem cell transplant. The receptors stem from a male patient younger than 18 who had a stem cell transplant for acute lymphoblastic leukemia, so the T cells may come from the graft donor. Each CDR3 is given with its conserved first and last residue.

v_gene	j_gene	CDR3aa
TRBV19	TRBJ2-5	CASSTTGRFQETQYF
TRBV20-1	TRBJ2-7	CSARDPRQGYEQYF
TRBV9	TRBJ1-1	CASSVTSSPGITEAFF
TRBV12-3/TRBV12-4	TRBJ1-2	CASSLGPSGVAGYTF
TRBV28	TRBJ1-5	CASTLGVGGSNQPQHF
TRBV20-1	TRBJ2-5	CSAYRGGAGETQYF
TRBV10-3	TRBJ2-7	CAISEPPRGYEQYF
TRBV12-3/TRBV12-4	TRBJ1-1	CASSLLGGRGEAFF
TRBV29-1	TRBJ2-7	CSVEVPGQTYEQYF
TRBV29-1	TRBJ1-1	CSVLGWTADTEAFF
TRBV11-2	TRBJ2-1	CASSPNFRGRNEQFF
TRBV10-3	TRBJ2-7	CAISRTSGVYEQYF
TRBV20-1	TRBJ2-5	CSARSPFDGGWETQYF
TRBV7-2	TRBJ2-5	CASSSSSGEGTQYF
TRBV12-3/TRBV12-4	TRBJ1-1	CASTAGQGAVDTEAFF
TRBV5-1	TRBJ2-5	CASSPRQGWEETQYF
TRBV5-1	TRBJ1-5	CASSSGQGEAQPQHF
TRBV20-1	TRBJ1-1	CSAMQGRTEAFF
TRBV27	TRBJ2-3	CASNGASTDTQYF
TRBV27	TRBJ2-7	CASSFHGSGVYEQYF
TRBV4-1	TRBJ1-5	CASSQVSGGTQPQHF
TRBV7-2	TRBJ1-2	CASSLTTGANYGYTF
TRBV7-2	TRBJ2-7	CASSLTYEQYF
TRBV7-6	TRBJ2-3	CASSLGRGGPPDTQYF
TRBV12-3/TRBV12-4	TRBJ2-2	CASSLAGQHTGELFF
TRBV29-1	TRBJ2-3	CSVSRQGAQYF
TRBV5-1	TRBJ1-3	CASSPLSGSGNTIYF
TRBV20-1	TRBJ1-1	CSASSRKVSIGAFF
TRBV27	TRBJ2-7	CASSRRGVLYEQYF
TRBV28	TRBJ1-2	CASSLLGNYGYTF
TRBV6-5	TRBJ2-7	CASSPPGSEQYF
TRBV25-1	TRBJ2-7	CASKWASSYEQYF
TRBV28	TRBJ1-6	CASSLLGDNSPLHF
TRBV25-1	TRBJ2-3	CASSDLAGGYTQYF
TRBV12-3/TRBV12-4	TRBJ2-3	CTSSLGGAPSGRAKDTQYF
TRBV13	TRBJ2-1	CASSFSGNEQFF
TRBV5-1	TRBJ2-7	CASSREDRNEQYF
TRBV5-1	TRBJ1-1	CASSYGTLNTEAFF